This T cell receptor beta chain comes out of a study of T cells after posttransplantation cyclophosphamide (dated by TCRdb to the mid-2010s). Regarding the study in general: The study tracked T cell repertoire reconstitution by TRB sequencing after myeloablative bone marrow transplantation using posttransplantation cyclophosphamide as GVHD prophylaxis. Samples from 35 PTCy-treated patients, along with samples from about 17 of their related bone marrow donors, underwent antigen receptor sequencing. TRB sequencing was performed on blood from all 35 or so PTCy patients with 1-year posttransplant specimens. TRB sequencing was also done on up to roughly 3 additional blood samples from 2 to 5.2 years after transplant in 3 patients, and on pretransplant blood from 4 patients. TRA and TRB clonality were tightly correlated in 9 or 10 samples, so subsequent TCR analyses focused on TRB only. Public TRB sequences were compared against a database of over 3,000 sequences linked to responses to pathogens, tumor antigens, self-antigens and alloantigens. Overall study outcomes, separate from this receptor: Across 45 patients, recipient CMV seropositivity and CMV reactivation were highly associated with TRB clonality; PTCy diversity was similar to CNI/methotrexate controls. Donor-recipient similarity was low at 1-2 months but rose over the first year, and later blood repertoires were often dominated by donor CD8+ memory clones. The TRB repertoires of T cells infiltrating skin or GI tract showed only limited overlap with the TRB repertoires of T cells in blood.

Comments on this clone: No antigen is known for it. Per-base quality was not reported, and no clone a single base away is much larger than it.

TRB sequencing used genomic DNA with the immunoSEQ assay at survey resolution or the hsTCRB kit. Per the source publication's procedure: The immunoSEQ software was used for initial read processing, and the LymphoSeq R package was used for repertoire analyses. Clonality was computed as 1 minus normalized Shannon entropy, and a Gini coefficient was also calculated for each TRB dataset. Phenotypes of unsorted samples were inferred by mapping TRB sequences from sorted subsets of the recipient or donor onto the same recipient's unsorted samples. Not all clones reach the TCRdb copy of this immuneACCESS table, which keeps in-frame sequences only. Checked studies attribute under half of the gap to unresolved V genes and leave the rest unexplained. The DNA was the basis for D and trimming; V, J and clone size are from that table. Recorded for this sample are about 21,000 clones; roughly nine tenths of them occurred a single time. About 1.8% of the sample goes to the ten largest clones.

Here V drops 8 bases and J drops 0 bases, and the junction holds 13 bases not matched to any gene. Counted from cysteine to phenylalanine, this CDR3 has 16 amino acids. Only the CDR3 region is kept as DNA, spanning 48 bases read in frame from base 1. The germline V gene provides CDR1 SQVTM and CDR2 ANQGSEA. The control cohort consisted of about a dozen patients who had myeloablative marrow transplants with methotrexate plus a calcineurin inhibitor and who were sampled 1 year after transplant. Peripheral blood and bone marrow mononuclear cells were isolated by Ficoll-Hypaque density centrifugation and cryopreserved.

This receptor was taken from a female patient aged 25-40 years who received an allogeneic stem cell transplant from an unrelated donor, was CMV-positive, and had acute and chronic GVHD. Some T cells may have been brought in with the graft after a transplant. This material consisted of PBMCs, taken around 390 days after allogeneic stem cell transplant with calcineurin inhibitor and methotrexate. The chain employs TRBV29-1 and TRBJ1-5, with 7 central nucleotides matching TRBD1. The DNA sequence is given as TGCAGCCCCTGTGACAGGGTGGGATATAGCAATCAGCCCCAGCATTTT. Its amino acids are CSPCDRVGYSNQPQHF.